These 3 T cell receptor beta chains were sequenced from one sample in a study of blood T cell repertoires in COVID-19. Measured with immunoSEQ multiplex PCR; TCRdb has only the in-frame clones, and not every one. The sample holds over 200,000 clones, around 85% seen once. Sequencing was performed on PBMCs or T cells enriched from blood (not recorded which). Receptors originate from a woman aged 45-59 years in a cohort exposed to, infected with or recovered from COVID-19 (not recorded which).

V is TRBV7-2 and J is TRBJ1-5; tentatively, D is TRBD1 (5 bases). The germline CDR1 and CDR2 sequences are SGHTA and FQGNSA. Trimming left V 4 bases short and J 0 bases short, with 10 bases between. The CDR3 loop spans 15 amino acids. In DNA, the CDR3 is TGTGCCAGCAGCTCCAGAGGACATAGCAATCAGCCCCAGCATTTT. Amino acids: CASSSRGHSNQPQHF.

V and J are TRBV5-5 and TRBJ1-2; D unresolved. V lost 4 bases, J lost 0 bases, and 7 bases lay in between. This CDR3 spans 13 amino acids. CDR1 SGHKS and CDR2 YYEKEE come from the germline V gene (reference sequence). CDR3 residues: CASSLDSNYGYTF. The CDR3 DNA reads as TGTGCCAGCAGCCTGGACTCTAACTATGGCTACACCTTC.

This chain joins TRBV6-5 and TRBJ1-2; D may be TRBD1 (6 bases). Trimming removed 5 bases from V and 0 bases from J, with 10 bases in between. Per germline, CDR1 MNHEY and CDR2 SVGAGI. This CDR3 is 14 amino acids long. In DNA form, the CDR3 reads TGTGCCAGCAGTCGGGACACTACTAACTATGGCTACACCTTC. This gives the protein CASSRDTTNYGYTF.